This T cell receptor beta chain was identified during a study of T cells in localized non-small cell lung cancer. Study-wide points: As only one tumor region underwent sequencing, heterogeneity remains possible. Tumor trailed uninvolved adjacent lung in T cell clonality, which peaked there. Adjacent lung was found to contain a median about 60 of the top 100 tumor clones.

Libraries were prepared by immunoSEQ multiplex PCR; TCRdb keeps only in-frame clonotypes and omits some of them. The table includes 40,000 or so clones, about 86% detected once. About this clone itself: The antigen remains unidentified.

Germline CDR1 and CDR2: MNHEY and SMNVEV (reference sequence). Trimming took 8 bases from V and 4 from J, leaving 20 bases between them. This CDR3 contains 15 residues. The V gene is TRBV27, the J gene TRBJ1-2; D unclear. Source: peripheral blood, taken before any cancer treatment. The sequence came from a man aged 35-69 years with stage I lung adenocarcinoma. The CDR3 DNA reads TGTGCCAGCCGCCCGGCAGGAGGATTCGCCTATGGCTACACCTTC. Its translation: CASRPAGGFAYGYTF.